This T cell receptor beta chain was captured by sequencing in a study of graft-versus-host responses after intestinal transplantation. Study-level background: The study gave all recipients anti-thymocyte globulin induction, then tacrolimus and steroids for roughly 3 years. Whole-study findings and limits: Early post-transplant HvG declines were associated with peak circulating GvH clone levels.

Trimming took 0 bases from V and 2 from J, leaving 7 bases between them. Germline CDR1 and CDR2: SGHVS and FNYEAQ. There are 14 residues in the CDR3. About this clone: The antigen is unknown.

Measured with immunoSEQ multiplex PCR; TCRdb has only the in-frame clones, and not every one. The repertoire includes 15,000 to 20,000 clones, around 90% of them detected once, and approximately 5.6% sits in the top ten. The source is a human patient who received an intestinal transplant, so some T cells may come from the graft donor. The J gene is TRBJ1-1, the V gene TRBV7-6; D not resolved. The input for sequencing was PBMCs, taken about 110 days after intestinal transplant. CDR3 protein: CASSLASVNTEAFF. CDR3 DNA sequence: TGTGCCAGCAGCTTAGCGTCAGTCAACACTGAAGCTTTCTTT.